A few counts support the clone carrying this T cell receptor (beta chain). This record comes from a study of blood T cell repertoires in COVID-19. On the study more broadly: Some COVID-19 samples were acute and others convalescent; all came from the United States, Italy and Spain. PBMCs, B-cell-depleted T cells, or T cells provided the cDNA or gDNA that made up the material.

Per the study methods: Reference gene primer amplification in the assay estimated nucleated cell counts. Sequencing used immunoSEQ multiplex PCR; TCRdb keeps in-frame clones, though not all of them. The V and J calls and clone size were taken over from that table, and D and trimming were inferred from the DNA. The sample shows 70,000 to 80,000 clones, roughly 85% of them seen only once. V lost 8 bases to trimming and J lost 4 bases; unmatched junction nucleotides: 7. Germline V lookup: CDR1 SNHLY, CDR2 FYNNEI. This CDR3 is built from 13 residues. The clonotype was recovered from a woman aged 80 or over with active or convalescent COVID-19. Specimen: peripheral blood. The chain uses TRBV2 and TRBJ1-2, with 7 bases lining up with TRBD1. As DNA, the CDR3 is TGTGCCAGCTGTAGGACAGGAGGCTATGGCTACACCTTC. Its translation: CASCRTGGYGYTF.